The 30 T cell receptor beta chains given below trace back to one sample, sequenced in a study of T-cell memory formation after mild COVID-19. Using its own MiXCR run on the 5' RACE reads, TCRdb lists one record per CDR3 protein. The data contain 350,000 or so distinct CDR3 sequences, over 10% of them singletons. Sequencing input: PBMCs or a T cell subset sorted from them (not recorded which). The receptors derive from a young man who had mild COVID-19 (a few samples of this study predate the infection). Cell type and time point are not known.

The chain recombines TRBV11-2 with TRBJ2-3, with D perhaps TRBD1 (5 bases). The V and J ends lost 1 base and 0 bases respectively, with 11 bases between them. CDR3 length: 16 amino acids. Germline CDR1 is SGHAT and CDR2 is FQNNGV. CDR3 coding DNA: TGTGCCAGCAGCTTAGTCACAGGAAAAAGCACAGATACGCAGTATTTT. Translation: CASSLVTGKSTDTQYF.

This chain connects TRBV10-3 to TRBJ2-2, with TRBD2 as a possible D gene (6 bases). The CDR3 contains 14 residues. V lost 8 bases, J lost 5 bases, and 15 bases lay in between. Germline assignment: CDR1 ENHRY and CDR2 SYGVKD. This CDR3 reads CAIPTGEVTGELFF. The CDR3, as DNA: TGTGCCATCCCCACGGGGGAGGTGACCGGGGAGCTGTTTTTT.

This clonotype has a handful of counts. The J gene is TRBJ2-7, the V gene TRBV9, with 7 bases fitting TRBD2. The CDR3 has 16 residues. Looked up from germline, CDR1 is SGDLS and CDR2 is YYNGEE. J gave up 3 bases and V 6 bases, and 15 bases lay outside the gene matches. The CDR3 bases are TGTGCCAGCATCCCCCGATGGGCGGGAGACAACTACGAGCAGTACGTC. It codes for CASIPRWAGDNYEQYV.

This clonotype has a handful of counts. The chain joins TRBV5-4 to TRBJ2-3, with a tentative D call TRBD1 (5 bases). This CDR3 comprises 14 residues. V gave up 3 bases and J gave up 3 bases, with 11 bases separating them. Germline values: CDR1 SGHNT, CDR2 YYREEE (reference sequence). As DNA, the CDR3 is TGTGCCAGCAGCTATAGGGCAGGGACAGATACGCAGTATTTT. Residues: CASSYRAGTDTQYF. The full variable domain, in which reference TRBV5-4 and TRBJ2-3 provide the parts outside the CDR3, is ETGVTQSPTHLIKTRGQQVTLRCSSQSGHNTVSWYQQALGQGPQFIFQYYREEENGRGNFPPRFSGLQFPNYSSELNVNALELDDSALYLCASSYRAGTDTQYFGPGTRLTVL.

This clonotype was detected a few times. The chain recombines TRBV15 with TRBJ1-6, with TRBD1 matching over 8 bases. V dropped 2 bases and J dropped 0; count of bases not matched to a gene: 9. Germline assignment: CDR1 LNHNV and CDR2 YYDKDF (reference sequence). This CDR3 region has 19 residues. The CDR3, as DNA: TGTGCCACCAGCAGAAGCCCCGGACAGGGAAGCTCCTATAATTCACCCCTCCACTTT. Protein product: CATSRSPGQGSSYNSPLHF. The full variable domain, in which reference TRBV15 and TRBJ1-6 provide the parts outside the CDR3, is DAMVIQNPRYQVTQFGKPVTLSCSQTLNHNVMYWYQQKSSQAPKLLFHYYDKDFNNEADTPDNFQSRRPNTSFCFLDIRSPGLGDTAMYLCATSRSPGQGSSYNSPLHFGNGTRLTVT.

This clonotype occurred a few times. The rearrangement links TRBV7-3 to TRBJ2-1; 7 bases are shared with TRBD2. CDR1 is SGHTA and CDR2 is FQGTGA in the germline V gene. The J segment lost 11 bases and the V segment lost 0 bases, leaving 4 bases of the junction unmatched. CDR3 length equals 13 residues. The CDR3 loop is CASSLTPGGKQFF. The CDR3 coding sequence is TGTGCCAGCAGCTTAACCCCCGGGGGGAAGCAGTTCTTC.

This chain uses TRBV7-2 with TRBJ2-5, with D hard to call. The V gene's germline CDR1 is SGHTA and CDR2 FQGNSA. The V end lost 4 bases, the J end lost 5 bases, and 17 bases lay between the germline ends. The CDR3 is 15 residues long. In DNA, the CDR3 is TGTGCCAGCAGCTCCTCCTTAGGGCCATGGGAGACCCAGTACTTC. It codes for CASSSSLGPWETQYF. Based on the CDR3 plus reference TRBV7-2 and TRBJ2-5, the full variable domain is GAGVSQSPSNKVTEKGKDVELRCDPISGHTALYWYRQSLGQGLEFLIYFQGNSAPDKSGLPSDRFSAERTGGSVSTLTIQRTQQEDSAVYLCASSSSLGPWETQYFGPGTRLLVL.

V usage is TRBV7-9 and J usage is TRBJ2-5; D is ambiguous. The ends were cut back, 2 bases at V and 2 bases at J, with 6 bases in the middle. This CDR3 region has 13 residues. Germline assignment: CDR1 SEHNR and CDR2 FQNEAQ (reference sequence). The DNA of the CDR3 is TGTGCCAGCAGCTTACAAGAACAAGAGACCCAGTACTTC. Its protein is CASSLQEQETQYF.

In DNA form, the CDR3 reads TGTGCCAGCAGCTTATTTGTGGGGCAGGGGGCCTACAATGAGCAGTTCTTC. This codes for CASSLFVGQGAYNEQFF. The rearrangement uses TRBV13 and TRBJ2-1, with 7 bases aligning to TRBD1. CDR1 PRHDT and CDR2 FYEKMQ come from the germline V gene (reference sequence). Trimming removed 2 bases from V and 2 bases from J; junction bases left unmatched: 9. The CDR3 loop spans 17 amino acids.

The chain couples TRBV29-1 to TRBJ1-3; maybe TRBD1 (5 bases). The CDR3 sequence is 15 residues long. Deletions cut 5 bases from V and 2 bases from J, with 16 bases between. Per germline, CDR1 SQVTM and CDR2 ANQGSEA. The CDR3 region has the DNA TGCAGCGTTTTACCGGACACTCTACCTGGAAACACCATATATTTT. Amino acid sequence: CSVLPDTLPGNTIYF.

The CDR3 spells CSVTGLANTGELFF. The DNA for the CDR3 is TGCAGCGTTACAGGGTTAGCGAACACCGGGGAGCTGTTTTTT. The chain uses TRBV29-1 and TRBJ2-2, with a weak D call TRBD1 (6 bases). Trimming cost V 5 bases and J 0 bases, with 10 bases left between them. Per germline, CDR1 SQVTM and CDR2 ANQGSEA. The CDR3 sequence is 14 residues long.

The chain is built from TRBV5-1 and TRBJ2-3; 15 bases line up with TRBD2. CDR3 length: 16 residues. Germline CDR1 is SGHRS and CDR2 is YFSETQ. V gave up 4 bases and J gave up 3 bases; unmatched junction bases: 3. In nucleotides, the CDR3 is TGCGCCAGCAGCGGGACTAGCGGGGGGCTAACAGATACGCAGTATTTT. This encodes CASSGTSGGLTDTQYF.

CDR3 DNA sequence: TGTGCCAGCAGCAAAGGAGGGCTAGGCAATCGGCAGTACGTC. It specifies CASSKGGLGNRQYV. The V gene is TRBV21-1, the J gene TRBJ2-7; the table gives TRBD2 as D, unverified against the DNA. TRBV21-1 is listed as a pseudogene. The length of the CDR3 is 14 residues.

This chain uses TRBV7-2 with TRBJ1-2, with no clear D. The CDR3 is 14 residues long. CDR1 is SGHTA, CDR2 FQGNSA, per germline. Deletions cut 5 bases from V and 4 bases from J, with 14 bases between. CDR3 protein: CASSREPFLYGYTF. DNA for the CDR3: TGTGCCAGCAGCCGCGAACCATTTCTCTATGGCTACACCTTC.

This clonotype appeared a few times. V is TRBV7-2 and J is TRBJ2-7, with D perhaps given as TRBD1 or TRBD2 (5 bases each). Germline V gives CDR1 SGHTA, CDR2 FQGNSA. Trimming left V 3 bases short and J 0 bases short, with 15 bases between. The CDR3 sequence is 16 residues long. The CDR3 DNA reads TGTGCCAGCAGCTTTTCGGGGCTAACCCACTCCTACGAGCAGTACTTC. Translating it yields CASSFSGLTHSYEQYF.

This clonotype was counted a few times. This rearrangement joins TRBV2 to TRBJ2-3, with 7 bases matching TRBD2. The germline CDR1 and CDR2 sequences are SNHLY and FYNNEI. V gave up 6 bases and J gave up 0 bases; unmatched junction bases: 6. This CDR3 comprises 15 residues. CDR3 nucleotide sequence: TGTGCCAGCAGAGAGACTAGCCTTAGCACAGATACGCAGTATTTT. The encoded protein is CASRETSLSTDTQYF. Variable domain in full (rest from reference TRBV2 and TRBJ2-3): EPEVTQTPSHQVTQMGQEVILRCVPISNHLYFYWYRQILGQKVEFLVSFYNNEISEKSEIFDDQFSVERPDGSNFTLKIRSTKLEDSAMYFCASRETSLSTDTQYFGPGTRLTVL.

This clonotype was picked up a small number of times. The chain employs TRBV7-9 and TRBJ2-1; perhaps TRBD2 as D (7 bases). Germline V gives CDR1 SEHNR, CDR2 FQNEAQ (reference sequence). The CDR3 spans 16 residues. V lost 4 bases to trimming and J lost 4 bases, with 17 bases between them. CDR3 protein: CASSSLGGAIYNEQFF. In DNA, the CDR3 is TGTGCCAGCAGCTCGCTGGGGGGGGCTATTTACAATGAGCAGTTCTTC.

This clonotype was observed many times. The chain employs TRBV2 and TRBJ2-2; TRBD2 matches 7 bases. The CDR3 runs 13 residues. V lost 4 bases to trimming and J lost 4 bases; unmatched junction nucleotides: 0. Germline-derived CDR1 and CDR2 are SNHLY and FYNNEI. The CDR3 region has the DNA TGTGCCAGCAGTGCGGGGGGCACCGGGGAGCTGTTTTTT. As protein: CASSAGGTGELFF.

The rearrangement links TRBV2 to TRBJ2-7; D perhaps matches TRBD1 (5 bases). V lost 10 bases to trimming and J lost 2 bases, with 18 bases between them. The CDR3 length is 14 residues. Per germline, CDR1 SNHLY and CDR2 FYNNEI. The CDR3 loop is CATKTEIVTYEQYF. The CDR3 nucleotides are TGTGCCACTAAGACAGAAATCGTAACCTACGAGCAGTACTTC.

The chain is built from TRBV2 and TRBJ1-2, with TRBD1 as a possible D gene (5 bases). This CDR3 contains 15 residues. V shed 6 bases and J shed 0 bases, with 14 bases lying between them. Germline V gene data show CDR1 as SNHLY and CDR2 as FYNNEI. The DNA of the CDR3 is TGTGCCAGCAGGAGATCAGGGCTCCCTAACTATGGCTACACCTTC. Translating gives CASRRSGLPNYGYTF.

This clonotype showed up just a few times. The rearrangement joins TRBV20-1 to TRBJ2-3, with D possibly being TRBD2 (6 bases). The V end lost 0 bases, the J end lost 4 bases, and 14 bases lay between the germline ends. CDR3 length equals 15 residues. Germline CDR1 is DFQATT and CDR2 is SNEGSKA (reference sequence). DNA of the CDR3: TGCAGTGCTAGAGATCGGTTGCGGGGCGCAGATACGCAGTATTTT. Translating it yields CSARDRLRGADTQYF.

The genes are TRBV7-2 and TRBJ1-1, with 12 bases fitting TRBD1. Losses at the gene ends were 5 bases for V and 11 bases for J; bases not matched to a gene: 9. Germline values: CDR1 SGHTA, CDR2 FQGNSA. This CDR3 has 14 amino acids. For the CDR3, the DNA is TGTGCCAGCAGCCGGCCGGGACAGGGGGCGCGGGCTTTCTTT. It codes for CASSRPGQGARAFF.

This sequence joins TRBV28 and TRBJ2-2; the match to TRBD1 covers 7 bases. This CDR3 spans 17 amino acids. The germline CDR1 and CDR2 sequences are MDHEN and SYDVKM. Germline trimming cut 3 bases from V and 4 bases from J; bases unmatched to any gene: 11. The DNA for the CDR3 is TGTGCCAGCAGTTTCTCGACAGGGTTCTCGAGCACCGGGGAGCTGTTTTTT. Its translation: CASSFSTGFSSTGELFF.

This clonotype was observed a handful of times. The chain combines TRBV7-2 with TRBJ2-3, with TRBD2 identical over 9 bases. The V and J ends lost 4 bases and 2 bases, in that order; junction bases with no gene match: 13. The CDR3 spans 18 residues. Looked up from germline, CDR1 is SGHTA and CDR2 is FQGNSA. CDR3 sequence: CASSSLLIAGANTDTQYF. In DNA form, the CDR3 reads TGTGCCAGCAGCTCCCTCCTCATAGCGGGGGCCAACACAGATACGCAGTATTTT. Looking up the rest from reference TRBV7-2 and TRBJ2-3 gives the full variable domain: GAGVSQSPSNKVTEKGKDVELRCDPISGHTALYWYRQSLGQGLEFLIYFQGNSAPDKSGLPSDRFSAERTGGSVSTLTIQRTQQEDSAVYLCASSSLLIAGANTDTQYFGPGTRLTVL.

This clonotype has only a few counts. The chain has TRBV2 and TRBJ2-7, with 8 bases lining up with TRBD1. Trimming at V came to 7 bases and at J to 2 bases, leaving 7 bases not matched to a gene. The CDR3 is 14 residues long. Germline assignment: CDR1 SNHLY and CDR2 FYNNEI. This chain's CDR3 is CASKQGASPYEQYF. CDR3 nucleotides: TGTGCCAGCAAGCAGGGGGCCTCTCCCTACGAGCAGTACTTC.

Many counts were recorded for this clonotype. The CDR3 nucleotides read TGTGCCAGCAGCTTACCCGACAGGGAAGGTGGCTACACCTTC. This codes for CASSLPDREGGYTF. The chain links TRBV7-9 to TRBJ1-2, with 7 bases aligning to TRBD1. Unmatched junction bases numbered 7, after V lost 2 bases and J lost 7 bases. From germline, CDR1 is SEHNR and CDR2 FQNEAQ (reference sequence). The CDR3 loop spans 14 amino acids.

The V gene is TRBV6-5, the J gene TRBJ2-5, with D tentatively TRBD1 (6 bases). Germline V CDR1 and CDR2: MNHEY, SVGAGI. V lost 7 bases to trimming and J lost 4 bases, with 16 bases between them. CDR3 length: 14 amino acids. The CDR3 nucleotides read TGTGCCAGCACCAAACTGGCCAGGGGAGAGACCCAGTACTTC. Residues: CASTKLARGETQYF.

This clonotype was seen only a few times. V is TRBV4-3 and J is TRBJ1-2; D is undetermined. Germline lookup yields CDR1 LGHNA and CDR2 YSLEER. The germline V and J ends were trimmed by 0 bases and 3 bases, with 11 bases remaining between them. The CDR3 sequence is 15 residues long. The CDR3 loop is CASSQELGSYYGYTF. CDR3 coding DNA: TGCGCCAGCAGCCAAGAGTTGGGCAGTTACTATGGCTACACCTTC.

This clonotype has only a few counts. The V gene is TRBV7-2, the J gene TRBJ2-2; no clear D. The ends were cut back, 5 bases at V and 3 bases at J, with 16 bases in the middle. Germline assignment: CDR1 SGHTA and CDR2 FQGNSA. CDR3 length: 16 amino acids. Here the CDR3 reads CASSAFPDTYTGELFF. Here the CDR3 DNA reads TGTGCCAGCAGCGCCTTCCCCGACACATACACCGGGGAGCTGTTTTTT.

The sample holds a few counts of this clonotype. V gene TRBV4-3 combines with J gene TRBJ1-4; D is undetermined. This CDR3 spans 16 amino acids. In germline, CDR1 is LGHNA, CDR2 YSLEER. V lost 0 bases to trimming and J lost 2 bases, with 10 bases between them. For the CDR3, the DNA is TGCGCCAGCAGCCAAGATAGTACGGGGACTAATGAAAAACTGTTTTTT. Amino acids: CASSQDSTGTNEKLFF.